Shown below are 26 T cell receptor beta chains from a single sample sequenced in a study of blood T cell repertoires in COVID-19. TCRdb keeps only in-frame clones here, not all; method: immunoSEQ multiplex PCR. The repertoire holds fewer than 350,000 clones, with 70% to 90% as singletons. Sequencing used PBMCs or T cells enriched from blood (not recorded which). The receptors were sampled from a woman between 25 and 40 years old with acute COVID-19.

The chain couples TRBV27 to TRBJ1-5, with D possibly matching TRBD1 (6 bases). The V and J ends lost 4 bases and 2 bases respectively, with 15 bases between them. The CDR3 totals 16 residues. From germline, CDR1 is MNHEY and CDR2 SMNVEV (reference sequence). CDR3 residues: CASSSTTGSGNQPQHF. CDR3 nucleotides: TGTGCCAGCAGTTCGACCACAGGGTCCGGCAATCAGCCCCAGCATTTT.

This rearrangement joins TRBV13 to TRBJ2-1; 8 nucleotides agree with TRBD2. The CDR3 sequence is 15 residues long. Germline values: CDR1 PRHDT, CDR2 FYEKMQ (reference sequence). J lost 2 bases, V lost 7 bases, and 7 bases had no gene match. This chain's CDR3 is CASTTSGEPYNEQFF. DNA for the CDR3: TGTGCCAGCACCACTAGCGGAGAGCCCTACAATGAGCAGTTCTTC.

Points on this clone: The sample carries other DNA sequences with the same CDR3. This sequence joins TRBV9 and TRBJ2-1; maybe TRBD2 (5 bases). The CDR3 is 15 residues long. The V end lost 2 bases, the J end lost 0 bases, and 9 bases lay between the germline ends. The germline gives CDR1 SGDLS, CDR2 YYNGEE. CDR3 bases: TGTGCCAGCAGCGTGGTAGGGAGCTCCTACAATGAGCAGTTCTTC. This sequence encodes CASSVVGSSYNEQFF.

The chain combines TRBV13 with TRBJ1-1; no clear D gene. There are 12 residues in the CDR3. The V end was cut by 1 base, the J end by 6 bases, with 6 bases between. Germline CDR1 and CDR2: PRHDT and FYEKMQ (reference sequence). In nucleotides, the CDR3 is TGTGCCAGCAGCTTAGTGGGAGCTGAAGCTTTCTTT. Residues: CASSLVGAEAFF.

V usage is TRBV28 and J usage is TRBJ2-1; 9 bases line up with TRBD1. This CDR3 has 15 residues. V shed 2 bases and J 4 bases; nucleotides not matched to a gene: 3. The V gene's germline CDR1 is MDHEN and CDR2 SYDVKM. The CDR3 sequence: CASSLGTGRYNEQFF. The CDR3 DNA is TGTGCCAGCAGTTTAGGGACAGGGAGGTACAATGAGCAGTTCTTC.

The genes are TRBV30 and TRBJ2-3; the match to TRBD2 covers 9 bases. V was pared by 1 base and J by 6 bases, with 5 bases of the junction left unmatched. The V gene's germline CDR1 is GTSNPN and CDR2 SVGIG (reference sequence). This CDR3 has 14 residues. CDR3 residues: CAWSGRLADDTQYF. The CDR3 DNA reads as TGTGCCTGGAGTGGAAGACTAGCGGATGATACGCAGTATTTT.

V usage is TRBV11-2 and J usage is TRBJ2-2; 7 bases map to TRBD1. Germline V lookup: CDR1 SGHAT, CDR2 FQNNGV. The CDR3 spans 14 residues. J was trimmed by 7 bases and V by 5 bases; bases with no gene match: 7. CDR3 sequence reads: CASSPQGSVGELFF. CDR3 bases: TGTGCCAGCAGCCCACAGGGGTCTGTCGGGGAGCTGTTTTTT.

The chain carries TRBV2 and TRBJ1-5; 7 bases map to TRBD1. Germline V CDR1 and CDR2: SNHLY, FYNNEI. The CDR3 loop spans 15 amino acids. V dropped 6 bases and J dropped 0; count of bases not matched to a gene: 5. The CDR3 DNA is TGTGCCAGCAGGGGGGACAGCTATAGCAATCAGCCCCAGCATTTT. Its translation is CASRGDSYSNQPQHF. Drawing the rest from reference TRBV2 and TRBJ1-5, the complete variable domain is EPEVTQTPSHQVTQMGQEVILRCVPISNHLYFYWYRQILGQKVEFLVSFYNNEISEKSEIFDDQFSVERPDGSNFTLKIRSTKLEDSAMYFCASRGDSYSNQPQHFGDGTRLSIL.

The genes are TRBV29-1 and TRBJ2-7, with TRBD2 matching 9 bases. The V segment lost 7 bases and the J segment 0 bases; nucleotides outside the gene matches: 1. There are 12 residues in the CDR3. CDR1 and CDR2 from the germline V gene are SQVTM and ANQGSEA. CDR3 amino acids: CSASGASYEQYF. The CDR3, as DNA: TGCAGCGCTAGCGGGGCCTCCTACGAGCAGTACTTC.

The V gene is TRBV7-9, the J gene TRBJ2-1; possibly TRBD1 for D (5 bases). The CDR3 extends over 17 amino acids. Trimming took 0 bases from V and 0 from J, leaving 12 bases between them. Germline V lookup: CDR1 SEHNR, CDR2 FQNEAQ (reference sequence). CDR3 bases: TGTGCCAGCAGCTTAGCTCAGGGCCGGAACTCCTACAATGAGCAGTTCTTC. It yields the protein CASSLAQGRNSYNEQFF.

The genes are TRBV27 and TRBJ2-2; 14 bases match TRBD2. Germline CDR1 reads MNHEY; CDR2 reads SMNVEV (reference sequence). This CDR3 has 17 amino acids. J gave up 6 bases and V 7 bases, and 10 bases lay outside the gene matches. The CDR3 region is CASKSTGLAGEPGELFF. In nucleotides, the CDR3 is TGTGCCAGCAAGTCCACGGGACTAGCGGGAGAGCCCGGGGAGCTGTTTTTT.

The chain carries TRBV4-1 and TRBJ2-1; TRBD2 matches at 12 bases. The CDR3 covers 16 residues. The germline V gene encodes CDR1 MGHRA and CDR2 YSYEKL. Trimming cost V 5 bases and J 6 bases; bases outside gene matches: 8. In DNA form, the CDR3 reads TGCGCCAGCAGCTCCCCCACTAGCGGGAGGACCAATGAGCAGTTCTTC. Translation gives CASSSPTSGRTNEQFF.

The chain has TRBV5-1 and TRBJ2-7; 7 bases match TRBD2. Trimming at V came to 0 bases and at J to 9 bases, leaving 15 bases not matched to a gene. The CDR3 consists of 16 residues. Germline values: CDR1 SGHRS, CDR2 YFSETQ. CDR3 residues: CASSLEGGGSHRGQYF. The CDR3 nucleotides read TGCGCCAGCAGCTTGGAGGGTGGCGGGAGCCATCGAGGGCAGTACTTC.

This clone was recorded only once. The rearrangement joins TRBV7-9 to TRBJ2-3; TRBD2 is a possible D gene (5 bases). Trimming stripped 1 base from V and 5 bases from J, with 13 bases between. The germline V gene has CDR1 SEHNR and CDR2 FQNEAQ (reference sequence). The CDR3 loop spans 15 amino acids. CDR3 protein: CASSLESGDRDTQYF. CDR3 nucleotide sequence: TGTGCCAGCAGCTTAGAGTCCGGGGATAGAGATACGCAGTATTTT.

The chain has TRBV27 and TRBJ1-2; possible D gene TRBD1, 6 bases. This CDR3 spans 14 amino acids. Germline assignment: CDR1 MNHEY and CDR2 SMNVEV (reference sequence). The V end lost 0 bases, the J end lost 4 bases, and 9 bases lay between the germline ends. CDR3 sequence reads: CASSLSGASYGYTF. CDR3 in DNA: TGTGCCAGCAGTTTATCGGGGGCCTCCTATGGCTACACCTTC.

This clone was detected once. The rearrangement joins TRBV29-1 to TRBJ2-3; a weak D match, TRBD1 (5 bases). This CDR3 has 14 amino acids. The V gene's germline CDR1 is SQVTM and CDR2 ANQGSEA. V was clipped by 6 bases and J by 0 bases, with 13 bases between them. The CDR3 sequence is CSVSQGPSTDTQYF. The CDR3 nucleotides read TGCAGCGTCTCCCAGGGCCCAAGCACAGATACGCAGTATTTT.

This clone was detected a few times. The chain joins TRBV4-3 to TRBJ2-1, with TRBD2 as a possible D gene (6 bases). This CDR3 is built from 15 residues. V shed 2 bases and J shed 10 bases, with 18 bases lying between them. CDR1 is LGHNA and CDR2 is YSLEER in the germline V gene. The CDR3 region has the DNA TGCGCCAGCAGCCAATCGACGGGAGTCGGTGGCGAGCAGTTCTTC. It specifies CASSQSTGVGGEQFF.

The gene calls are TRBV24-1 and TRBJ2-3; D not resolved. The length of the CDR3 is 15 residues. Germline CDR1 and CDR2: KGHDR and SFDVKD. Trimming cost V 4 bases and J 1 base, with 11 bases left between them. This CDR3 is CATSDSLVRTDTQYF. CDR3 DNA: TGTGCCACCAGTGACTCCCTAGTACGCACAGATACGCAGTATTTT.

The chain uses TRBV7-2 and TRBJ2-7; 9 bases fit TRBD1. Germline trimming cut 4 bases from V and 5 bases from J; bases unmatched to any gene: 15. Germline assignment: CDR1 SGHTA and CDR2 FQGNSA. The CDR3 totals 17 residues. This CDR3 is CASSSPPGTGFLDEQYF. CDR3 coding DNA: TGTGCCAGCAGCTCCCCCCCCGGGACAGGGTTTTTGGACGAGCAGTACTTC.

This clone was found once. The chain carries TRBV6-5 and TRBJ1-1; TRBD1 aligns across 8 bases. The CDR3 sequence is 15 residues long. The trim removed 0 bases at V and 4 bases at J, leaving 4 bases unmatched. Germline V lookup: CDR1 MNHEY, CDR2 SVGAGI. The chain's CDR3 is CASSYSITGGTEAFF. The DNA for the CDR3 is TGTGCCAGCAGTTACTCGATCACAGGGGGCACTGAAGCTTTCTTT.

This clone was seen just once. This chain connects TRBV7-8 to TRBJ1-5; tentatively, D is TRBD1 (5 bases). Germline V CDR1 and CDR2: SGHVS, FQNEAQ. The CDR3 is 13 amino acids. Trimming pared 5 bases from V and 5 bases from J, leaving 10 bases between. The CDR3 DNA reads TGTGCCAGCAGCACCCAGGGTGATCAGCCCCAGCATTTT. Residues: CASSTQGDQPQHF.

This rearrangement joins TRBV2 to TRBJ2-7; 10 nucleotides match TRBD2. The V gene's germline CDR1 is SNHLY and CDR2 FYNNEI. This CDR3 comprises 13 residues. V gave up 7 bases and J gave up 4 bases; unmatched junction bases: 4. The CDR3 is CASTMGLAYEQYF. Written as DNA, the CDR3 is TGTGCCAGCACCATGGGACTAGCGTACGAGCAGTACTTC.

The chain combines TRBV5-1 with TRBJ2-3; tentatively, D is TRBD2 (6 bases). Germline CDR1 is SGHRS and CDR2 is YFSETQ. The CDR3 is 14 amino acids. Trimming cost V 2 bases and J 0 bases, with 7 bases left between them. CDR3 sequence (DNA): TGCGCCAGCAGCTTAGGGACTAGCACAGATACGCAGTATTTT. It encodes CASSLGTSTDTQYF.

The rearrangement joins TRBV9 to TRBJ2-7, with 11 bases fitting TRBD2. The CDR3 covers 16 residues. CDR1 is SGDLS, CDR2 YYNGEE, per germline. The J segment lost 2 bases and the V segment lost 0 bases, leaving 4 bases of the junction unmatched. The CDR3 loop reads CASSVDASGGTYEQYF. The CDR3 nucleotides are TGTGCCAGCAGCGTAGACGCTAGCGGGGGGACCTACGAGCAGTACTTC.

J is TRBJ1-2 and V is TRBV28, with TRBD1 matching 8 bases. CDR1 MDHEN and CDR2 SYDVKM come from the germline V gene. The CDR3 is 15 amino acids. With V trimmed by 5 bases and J by 3 bases, 8 bases remained unmatched. In nucleotides, the CDR3 is TGTGCCAGCAGTAGGCAGGGGGCGGGGGACTATGGCTACACCTTC. Translated, it gives CASSRQGAGDYGYTF.

The V and J genes are TRBV4-3 and TRBJ2-1, with D possibly TRBD2 on 5 matching bases. The CDR3 is 14 amino acids. The germline CDR1 and CDR2 sequences are LGHNA and YSLEER. With 1 base removed from V and 7 bases from J, the gap between germline ends came to 11 bases. The CDR3 DNA follows: TGCGCCAGCAGCCAAGTCCTTTCGGGGAATGAGCAGTTCTTC. This gives the protein CASSQVLSGNEQFF.